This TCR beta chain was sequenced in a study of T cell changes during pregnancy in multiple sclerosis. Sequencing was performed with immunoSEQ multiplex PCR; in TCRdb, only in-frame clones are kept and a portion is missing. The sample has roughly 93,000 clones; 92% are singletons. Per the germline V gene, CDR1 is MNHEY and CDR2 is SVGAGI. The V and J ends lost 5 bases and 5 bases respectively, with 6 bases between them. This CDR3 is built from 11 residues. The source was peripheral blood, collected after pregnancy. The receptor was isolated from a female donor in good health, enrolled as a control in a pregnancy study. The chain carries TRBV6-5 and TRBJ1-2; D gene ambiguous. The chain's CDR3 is CASSGRYGYTF. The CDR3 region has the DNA TGTGCCAGCAGTGGTAGATATGGCTACACCTTC.